This entry lists 17 T cell receptor beta chains sequenced from one sample in a study of blood T cell dynamics during melanoma immunotherapy. Time point given: week 3, after first cycle of checkpoint inhibitor. The assay was immunoSEQ multiplex PCR, and TCRdb's table has in-frame clones only and misses some. The sample has 950 to 1,000 clones, approximately 90% seen once. The source was effector memory CD8+ T cells from blood, collected from a patient treated with checkpoint blockade. These receptors were taken from a human donor with melanoma.

The rearrangement joins TRBV19 to TRBJ1-2; D gene uncertain. Germline loops: CDR1 LNHDA, CDR2 SQIVND (reference sequence). This CDR3 has 15 residues. V was shortened by 1 base and J by 6 bases, with 15 bases between the two germline ends. CDR3 amino acids: CASSIGFGEMDGYTF. Written as DNA, the CDR3 is TGTGCCAGTAGTATAGGATTTGGTGAAATGGATGGCTACACCTTC. The complete variable domain, with remaining parts taken from reference TRBV19 and TRBJ1-2, reads DGGITQSPKYLFRKEGQNVTLSCEQNLNHDAMYWYRQDPGQGLRLIYYSQIVNDFQKGDIAEGYSVSREKKESFPLTVTSAQKNPTAFYLCASSIGFGEMDGYTFGSGTRLTVV.

The chain is built from TRBV19 and TRBJ1-5; D not certain. This CDR3 is 17 amino acids long. The V and J ends lost 3 bases and 1 base respectively, with 16 bases between them. Germline CDR1 is LNHDA and CDR2 is SQIVND (reference sequence). This CDR3 reads CASSIAVAGDSNQPQHF. CDR3 DNA: TGTGCCAGTAGTATTGCCGTCGCAGGAGACAGCAATCAGCCCCAGCATTTT.

CDR3 sequence (DNA): TGTGCCAGCAGCCATCTTCGGGGACAGGGAGGAGAGGGGGCCAACGTCCTGACTTTC. As protein: CASSHLRGQGGEGANVLTF. The J gene is TRBJ2-6, the V gene TRBV7-6, with 9 bases identical to TRBD1. Germline lookup yields CDR1 SGHVS and CDR2 FNYEAQ. Trimming took 5 bases from V and 4 from J; bases not matched to a gene: 15. CDR3 length equals 19 residues.

Only a few counts were recorded for this clone. J is TRBJ1-1 and V is TRBV28; no clear D. V lost 4 bases, J lost 4 bases, and 10 bases lay in between. The CDR3 runs to 13 residues. Germline CDR1 reads MDHEN; CDR2 reads SYDVKM. The CDR3 DNA reads as TGTGCCAGCAGTTCTCTCGACGGCACTGAAGCTTTCTTT. Its protein product is CASSSLDGTEAFF.

The V call is TRBV12-5, the J call TRBJ2-1; D is unclear. The CDR3 runs to 13 residues. The germline gives CDR1 LGHNT, CDR2 FRNRAP. V lost 7 bases and J 6 bases, leaving 13 bases between the germline ends. In DNA, the CDR3 is TGTGCTAGTGCCTTATCCTCTCTCAATGAGCAGTTCTTC. This gives the protein CASALSSLNEQFF.

This rearrangement joins TRBV5-6 to TRBJ2-5; 11 bases are a match to TRBD2. Germline CDR1 reads SGHDT; CDR2 reads YYEEEE. J was trimmed by 4 bases and V by 4 bases; bases with no gene match: 12. This CDR3 region has 17 residues. CDR3 protein: CASSRLGTSGVSETQYF. CDR3 nucleotide sequence: TGTGCCAGCAGCAGGTTAGGGACTAGCGGTGTTTCAGAGACCCAGTACTTC.

The chain employs TRBV6-4 and TRBJ1-1, with 7 bases lining up with TRBD1. The V gene's germline CDR1 is MRHNA and CDR2 SNTAGT. The CDR3 is 15 amino acids. V was pared by 3 bases and J by 1 base, with 5 bases of the junction left unmatched. Written as DNA, the CDR3 is TGTGCCAGCAGTGAGGGGGGACAGACGAACACTGAAGCTTTCTTT. This gives the protein CASSEGGQTNTEAFF.

The V gene is TRBV7-9, the J gene TRBJ2-3; 8 bases are a match to TRBD2. V lost 3 bases, J lost 6 bases, and 8 bases stayed unmatched. This CDR3 is built from 15 residues. Germline CDR1 is SEHNR and CDR2 is FQNEAQ (reference sequence). The CDR3 here is CASSFRAGASDTQYF. The CDR3 nucleotides are TGTGCCAGCAGCTTCCGAGCGGGAGCATCGGATACGCAGTATTTT.

The chain carries TRBV27 and TRBJ2-7; D unresolved. Trimming took off 2 bases at V and 2 bases at J, with 10 bases between the two ends. The CDR3 runs to 14 residues. Looked up from germline, CDR1 is MNHEY and CDR2 is SMNVEV (reference sequence). The CDR3, as DNA: TGTGCCAGCAGTTTACCTGCCAGACCCTACGAGCAGTACTTC. This gives the protein CASSLPARPYEQYF.

The chain links TRBV5-8 to TRBJ1-2; D gene ambiguous. Germline-derived CDR1 and CDR2 are SGHTS and YDEGEE. The CDR3 covers 11 residues. The V end was cut by 0 bases, the J end by 7 bases, with 4 bases between. The CDR3 protein is CASSLAGGYTF. The CDR3 bases are TGTGCCAGCAGCTTGGCCGGTGGCTACACCTTC. The full variable domain, in which reference TRBV5-8 and TRBJ1-2 provide the parts outside the CDR3, is EAGVTQSPTHLIKTRGQQATLRCSPISGHTSVYWYQQALGLGLQFLLWYDEGEERNRGNFPPRFSGRQFPNYSSELNVNALELEDSALYLCASSLAGGYTFGSGTRLTVV.

The chain is built from TRBV7-6 and TRBJ2-7, with 10 bases matching TRBD1. This CDR3 contains 13 residues. CDR1 SGHVS and CDR2 FNYEAQ come from the germline V gene. The junction had 3 bases not matched to a gene; V was cut back by 5 bases and J by 5 bases. DNA for the CDR3: TGTGCCAGCAGCCCCGGGACAGGGGACGAGCAGTACTTC. This gives the protein CASSPGTGDEQYF. Based on the CDR3 plus reference TRBV7-6 and TRBJ2-7, the full variable domain is GAGVSQSPRYKVTKRGQDVALRCDPISGHVSLYWYRQALGQGPEFLTYFNYEAQQDKSGLPNDRFSAERPEGSISTLTIQRTEQRDSAMYRCASSPGTGDEQYFGPGTRLTVT.

The chain combines TRBV27 with TRBJ2-1, with 10 bases fitting TRBD1. Germline CDR1 is MNHEY and CDR2 is SMNVEV (reference sequence). The CDR3 spans 19 residues. Trimming at V came to 6 bases and at J to 3 bases, leaving 17 bases not matched to a gene. The CDR3 DNA reads TGTGCCAGCAGCGACGACAGGGGGCGTCTAGCGGACCTCTACAATGAGCAGTTCTTC. It translates to CASSDDRGRLADLYNEQFF.

CDR3 sequence reads: CASSLAGGPYEQYF. The CDR3 nucleotides read TGTGCCAGCAGTTTAGCGGGAGGGCCCTACGAGCAGTACTTC. The chain is built from TRBV27 and TRBJ2-5; TRBD2 aligns across 9 bases. The DNA end is a closer match to TRBJ2-7, so the J assignment may be wrong. Per the germline V gene, CDR1 is MNHEY and CDR2 is SMNVEV (reference sequence). The CDR3 is 14 amino acids.

For the CDR3, the DNA is TGTGCCAGCAGTTGGGGGGTGACAGCCCCACAACAGCCCCAGCATTTT. This gives the protein CASSWGVTAPQQPQHF. The V gene is TRBV28, the J gene TRBJ1-5; a possible D gene is TRBD1 (5 bases). Between the trimmed V and J ends, which lost 4 bases and 7 bases, there was a span of 20 bases. The CDR3 is 16 residues long. The germline CDR1 and CDR2 sequences are MDHEN and SYDVKM. Using reference TRBV28 and TRBJ1-5 for the parts outside the CDR3, the full variable domain is DVKVTQSSRYLVKRTGEKVFLECVQDMDHENMFWYRQDPGLGLRLIYFSYDVKMKEKGDIPEGYSVSREKKERFSLILESASTNQTSMYLCASSWGVTAPQQPQHFGDGTRLSIL.

This clone appeared once. The J gene is TRBJ2-7, the V gene TRBV4-3; D is unresolved. This CDR3 is built from 15 residues. CDR1 is LGHNA, CDR2 YSLEER, per germline. Trimming took off 1 base at V and 7 bases at J, with 17 bases between the two ends. DNA of the CDR3: TGCGCCAGCAGCCAAGTTTTCCCAGCCCCCACAGAGCAGTACTTC. Protein product: CASSQVFPAPTEQYF.

The chain uses TRBV5-5 and TRBJ2-7; D remains unclear. Trimming took 2 bases from V and 5 from J, leaving 8 bases between them. The germline CDR1 and CDR2 sequences are SGHKS and YYEKEE (reference sequence). There are 12 residues in the CDR3. CDR3 sequence reads: CASSLARNEQYF. The CDR3 DNA follows: TGTGCCAGCAGCTTAGCGAGGAACGAGCAGTACTTC.

This chain connects TRBV19 to TRBJ1-5, with D perhaps matching TRBD1 (5 bases). The CDR3 sequence is 17 residues long. The V gene's germline CDR1 is LNHDA and CDR2 SQIVND (reference sequence). The V end lost 1 base, the J end lost 4 bases, and 17 bases lay between the germline ends. This CDR3 is CASSIVHGTGGNQPQHF. CDR3 in DNA: TGTGCCAGTAGTATAGTACACGGAACGGGGGGAAATCAGCCCCAGCATTTT.